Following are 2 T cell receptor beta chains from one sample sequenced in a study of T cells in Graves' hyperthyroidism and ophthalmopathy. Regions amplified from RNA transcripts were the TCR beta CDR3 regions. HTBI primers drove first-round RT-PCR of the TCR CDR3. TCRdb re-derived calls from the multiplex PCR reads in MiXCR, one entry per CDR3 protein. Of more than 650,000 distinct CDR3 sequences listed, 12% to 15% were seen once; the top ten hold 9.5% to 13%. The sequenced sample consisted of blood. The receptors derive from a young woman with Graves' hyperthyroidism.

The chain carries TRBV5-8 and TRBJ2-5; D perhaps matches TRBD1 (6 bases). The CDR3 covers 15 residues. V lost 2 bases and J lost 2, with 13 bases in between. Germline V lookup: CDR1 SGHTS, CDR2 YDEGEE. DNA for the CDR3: TGTGCCAGCAGCTTTTCAGGGGAGTCTCAAGAGACCCAGTACTTC. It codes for CASSFSGESQETQYF.

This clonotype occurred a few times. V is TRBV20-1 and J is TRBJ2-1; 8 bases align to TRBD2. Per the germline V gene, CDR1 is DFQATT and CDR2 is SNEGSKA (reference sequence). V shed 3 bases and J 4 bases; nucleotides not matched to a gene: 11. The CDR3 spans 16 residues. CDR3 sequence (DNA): TGCAGTGCTAGTGGGCAGGCTAGCGGGTTGTACAATGAGCAGTTCTTC. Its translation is CSASGQASGLYNEQFF.